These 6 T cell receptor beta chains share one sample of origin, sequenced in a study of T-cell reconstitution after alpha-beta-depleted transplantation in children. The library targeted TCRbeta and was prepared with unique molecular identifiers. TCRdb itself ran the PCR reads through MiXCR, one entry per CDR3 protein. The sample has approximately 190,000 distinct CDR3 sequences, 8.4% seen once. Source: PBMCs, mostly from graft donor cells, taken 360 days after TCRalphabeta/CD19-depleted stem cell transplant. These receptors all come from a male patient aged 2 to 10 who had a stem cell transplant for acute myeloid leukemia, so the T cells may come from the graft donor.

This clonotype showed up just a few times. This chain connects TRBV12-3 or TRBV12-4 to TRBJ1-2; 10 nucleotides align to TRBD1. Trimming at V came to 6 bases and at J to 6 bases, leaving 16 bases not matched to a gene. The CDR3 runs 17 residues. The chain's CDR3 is CASSPLTGGVYAHGYTF. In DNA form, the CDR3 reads TGTGCCAGCAGCCCTCTGACAGGGGGCGTATATGCGCATGGCTACACCTTC.

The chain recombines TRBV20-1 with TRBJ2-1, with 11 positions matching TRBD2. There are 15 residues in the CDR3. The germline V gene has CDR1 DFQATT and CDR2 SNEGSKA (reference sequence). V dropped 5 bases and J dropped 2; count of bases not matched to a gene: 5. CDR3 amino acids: CSAPLAGVPYNEQFF. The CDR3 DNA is TGCAGTGCTCCACTAGCGGGAGTCCCCTACAATGAGCAGTTCTTC.

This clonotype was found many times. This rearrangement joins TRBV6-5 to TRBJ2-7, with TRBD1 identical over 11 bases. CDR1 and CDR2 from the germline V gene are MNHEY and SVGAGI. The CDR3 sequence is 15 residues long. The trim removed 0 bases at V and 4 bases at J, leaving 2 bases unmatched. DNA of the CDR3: TGTGCCAGCAGTTACTCGGGACAGGGGGGATACGAGCAGTACTTC. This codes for CASSYSGQGGYEQYF.

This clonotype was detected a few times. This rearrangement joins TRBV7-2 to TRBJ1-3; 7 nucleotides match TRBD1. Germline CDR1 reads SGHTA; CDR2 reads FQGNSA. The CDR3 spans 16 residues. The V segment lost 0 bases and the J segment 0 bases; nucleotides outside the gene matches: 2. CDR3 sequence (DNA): TGTGCCAGCAGCTTAGCCGGGACAGTCTCTGGAAACACCATATATTTT. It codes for CASSLAGTVSGNTIYF.

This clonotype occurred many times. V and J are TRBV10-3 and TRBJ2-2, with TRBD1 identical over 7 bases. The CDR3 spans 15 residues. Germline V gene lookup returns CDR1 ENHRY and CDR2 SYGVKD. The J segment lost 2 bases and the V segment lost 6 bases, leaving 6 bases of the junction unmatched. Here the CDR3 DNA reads TGTGCCATCAGCGCCGGGACAGCAAACACCGGGGAGCTGTTTTTT. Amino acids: CAISAGTANTGELFF.

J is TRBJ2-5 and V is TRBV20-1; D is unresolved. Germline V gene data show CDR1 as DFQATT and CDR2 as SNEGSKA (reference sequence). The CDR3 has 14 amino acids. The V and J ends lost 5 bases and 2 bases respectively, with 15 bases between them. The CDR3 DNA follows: TGCAGTGCTTTCCTTACATGGAGACAAGAGACCCAGTACTTC. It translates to CSAFLTWRQETQYF.